This is a list of T cell receptor beta chains from one sample in a study of T cells in Graves' hyperthyroidism and ophthalmopathy. One entry per CDR3 protein, called by TCRdb with MiXCR from the multiplex PCR reads. The repertoire holds over 350,000 distinct CDR3 sequences, with about 18% as singletons. Source material: blood. These receptor sequences come from a man in his late teens or twenties with Graves' ophthalmopathy. Both conserved end residues are part of each CDR3. D genes are given only for firm matches. Part of the rows lack a size; the others show once, few, many or a class for expanded clones.

V: TRBV6-1; size: NA; D: NA; J: TRBJ2-7; DNA: TGTGCCAGCAGTGAAGCTGGGGGTACCTCCTACGAGCAGTACTTC; CDR3: CASSEAGGTSYEQYF
V: TRBV2; size: NA; D: NA; J: TRBJ1-1; DNA: TGTGCCAGCACCATGGGGGCGGGGACTGAAGCTTTCTTT; CDR3: CASTMGAGTEAFF
V: TRBV7-9; size: many; D: NA; J: TRBJ1-1; DNA: TGTGCCAGCAGCTCGACAGCCGGAAGAAACACTGAAGCTTTCTTT; CDR3: CASSSTAGRNTEAFF
V: TRBV10-3; size: few; D: NA; J: TRBJ1-3; DNA: TGTGCCATCAGTGAGTCGTGGGGCTCTGGAAACACCATATATTTT; CDR3: CAISESWGSGNTIYF
V: TRBV6-1; size: many; D: NA; J: TRBJ1-2; DNA: TGTGCCAGCAGTGAAGCGTCAGGGGCCTATGGCTACACCTTC; CDR3: CASSEASGAYGYTF
V: TRBV27; size: many; D: NA; J: TRBJ2-3; DNA: TGTGCCAGCAGTAAGGAGGGCACAGATACGCAGTATTTT; CDR3: CASSKEGTDTQYF
V: TRBV6-1; size: few; D: TRBD1; J: TRBJ2-7; DNA: TGTGCCAGCAGTTCTAACAGGGGAGACGAGCAGTACTTC; CDR3: CASSSNRGDEQYF
V: TRBV5-1; size: many; D: NA; J: TRBJ2-2; DNA: TGCGCCAGCAGCTTGGGGGCCACCAACACCGGGGAGCTGTTTTTT; CDR3: CASSLGATNTGELFF
V: TRBV11-2; size: NA; D: NA; J: TRBJ2-5; DNA: TGTGCCAGCAGCTTAACCCCGACGGAGACCCAGTACTTC; CDR3: CASSLTPTETQYF
V: TRBV5-6; size: few; D: NA; J: TRBJ2-5; DNA: TGTGCCAGCAGCTTGTGGGCAGGGAGGCAAGAGACCCAGTACTTC; CDR3: CASSLWAGRQETQYF
V: TRBV5-1; size: many; D: TRBD1; J: TRBJ2-1; DNA: TGCGCCAGCAGCTTGGCTGAGTGGTACAGGGGGTACAATGAGCAGTTCTTC; CDR3: CASSLAEWYRGYNEQFF
V: TRBV6-5; size: NA; D: NA; J: TRBJ2-5; DNA: TGTGCCAGCAGTTACTCAGGAGTGGAGACCCAGTACTTC; CDR3: CASSYSGVETQYF
V: TRBV29-1; size: NA; D: TRBD1; J: TRBJ2-7; DNA: TGCAGCGTTGAACGGGGACAGGGTTGGTCCTACGAGCAGTACTTC; CDR3: CSVERGQGWSYEQYF
V: TRBV27; size: many; D: NA; J: TRBJ1-1; DNA: TGTGCCAGCAGTTTAGTGGGACGGGTCACTGAAGCTTTCTTT; CDR3: CASSLVGRVTEAFF
V: TRBV24-1; size: many; D: NA; J: TRBJ1-2; DNA: TGTGCCACCAGTGGGGCCGTAGACGGAAAGAACTATGGCTACACCTTC; CDR3: CATSGAVDGKNYGYTF
V: TRBV6-1; size: many; D: NA; J: TRBJ1-2; DNA: TGTGCCAGCAGTCCAGAGTCTGACAGAGGCTACTATGGCTACACCTTC; CDR3: CASSPESDRGYYGYTF